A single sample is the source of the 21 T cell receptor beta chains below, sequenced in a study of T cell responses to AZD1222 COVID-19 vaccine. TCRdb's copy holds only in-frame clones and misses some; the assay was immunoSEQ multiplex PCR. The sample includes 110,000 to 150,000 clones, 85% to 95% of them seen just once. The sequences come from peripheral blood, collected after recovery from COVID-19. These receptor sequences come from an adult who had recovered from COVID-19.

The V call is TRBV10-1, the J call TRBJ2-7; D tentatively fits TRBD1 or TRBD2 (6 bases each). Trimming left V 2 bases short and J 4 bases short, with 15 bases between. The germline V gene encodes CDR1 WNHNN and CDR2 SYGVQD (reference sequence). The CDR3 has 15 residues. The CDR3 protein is CASSEENQGRYEQYF. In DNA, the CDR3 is TGCGCCAGCAGTGAGGAGAACCAGGGGAGGTACGAGCAGTACTTC.

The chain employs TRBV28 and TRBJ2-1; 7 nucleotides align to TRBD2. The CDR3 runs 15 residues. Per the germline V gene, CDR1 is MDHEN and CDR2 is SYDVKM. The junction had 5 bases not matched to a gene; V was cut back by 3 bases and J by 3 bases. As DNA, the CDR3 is TGTGCCAGCAGTTTGTTCGCGGGAGTCTACAATGAGCAGTTCTTC. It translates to CASSLFAGVYNEQFF. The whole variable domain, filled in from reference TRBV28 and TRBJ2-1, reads DVKVTQSSRYLVKRTGEKVFLECVQDMDHENMFWYRQDPGLGLRLIYFSYDVKMKEKGDIPEGYSVSREKKERFSLILESASTNQTSMYLCASSLFAGVYNEQFFGPGTRLTVL.

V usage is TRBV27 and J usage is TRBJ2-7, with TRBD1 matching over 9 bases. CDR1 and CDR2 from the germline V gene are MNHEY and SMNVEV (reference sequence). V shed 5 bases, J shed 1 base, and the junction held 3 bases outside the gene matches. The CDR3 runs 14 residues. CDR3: CASSPTGGSYEQYF. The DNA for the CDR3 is TGTGCCAGCAGTCCGACAGGGGGGTCCTACGAGCAGTACTTC.

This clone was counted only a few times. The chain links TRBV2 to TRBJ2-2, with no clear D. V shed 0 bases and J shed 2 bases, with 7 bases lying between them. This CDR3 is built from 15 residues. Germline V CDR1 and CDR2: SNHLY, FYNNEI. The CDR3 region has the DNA TGTGCCAGCAGTGAAGCGACTTATAACACCGGGGAGCTGTTTTTT. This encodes CASSEATYNTGELFF.

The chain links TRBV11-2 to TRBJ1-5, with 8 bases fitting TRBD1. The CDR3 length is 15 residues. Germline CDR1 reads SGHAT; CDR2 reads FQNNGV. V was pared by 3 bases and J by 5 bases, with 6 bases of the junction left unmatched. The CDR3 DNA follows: TGTGCCAGCAGCTTGACAGGGGAAGTGGATCAGCCCCAGCATTTT. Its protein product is CASSLTGEVDQPQHF.

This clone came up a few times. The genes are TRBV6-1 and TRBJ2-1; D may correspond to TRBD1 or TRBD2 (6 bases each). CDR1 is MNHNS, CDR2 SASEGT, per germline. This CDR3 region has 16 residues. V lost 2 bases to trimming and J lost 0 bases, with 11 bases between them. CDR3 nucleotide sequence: TGTGCCAGCAGTGAAAGGGGGGTGAGCTCCTACAATGAGCAGTTCTTC. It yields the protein CASSERGVSSYNEQFF.

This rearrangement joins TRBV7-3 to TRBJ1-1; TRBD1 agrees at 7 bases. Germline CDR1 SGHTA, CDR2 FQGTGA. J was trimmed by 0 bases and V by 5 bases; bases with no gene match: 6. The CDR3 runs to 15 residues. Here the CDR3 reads CASSLQGLMNTEAFF. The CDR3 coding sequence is TGTGCCAGCAGCCTACAGGGGTTGATGAACACTGAAGCTTTCTTT.

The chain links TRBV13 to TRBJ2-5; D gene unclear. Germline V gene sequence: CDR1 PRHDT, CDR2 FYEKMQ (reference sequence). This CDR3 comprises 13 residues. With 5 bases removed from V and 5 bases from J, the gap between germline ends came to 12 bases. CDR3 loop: CASSPYSGETQYF. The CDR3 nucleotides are TGTGCCAGCAGCCCGTATTCCGGTGAGACCCAGTACTTC.

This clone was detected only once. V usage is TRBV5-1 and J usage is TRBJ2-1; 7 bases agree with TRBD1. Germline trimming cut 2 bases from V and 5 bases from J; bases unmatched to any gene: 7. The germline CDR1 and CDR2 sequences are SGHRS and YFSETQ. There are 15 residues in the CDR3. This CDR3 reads CASSFTGASHNEQFF. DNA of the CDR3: TGCGCCAGCAGCTTCACAGGGGCCAGCCACAATGAGCAGTTCTTC.

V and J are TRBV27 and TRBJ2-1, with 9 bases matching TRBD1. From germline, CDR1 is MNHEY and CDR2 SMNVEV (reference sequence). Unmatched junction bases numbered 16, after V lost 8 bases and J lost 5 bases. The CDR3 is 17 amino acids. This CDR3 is CASAASGQGGHHNEQFF. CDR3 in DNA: TGTGCCAGCGCGGCCTCGGGACAGGGTGGGCATCACAATGAGCAGTTCTTC.

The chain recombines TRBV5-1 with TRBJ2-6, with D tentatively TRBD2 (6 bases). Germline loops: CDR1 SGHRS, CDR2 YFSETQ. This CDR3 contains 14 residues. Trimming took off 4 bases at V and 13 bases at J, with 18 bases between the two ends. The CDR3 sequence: CASSGAEGRLVLTF. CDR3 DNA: TGCGCCAGCAGCGGCGCGGAGGGCCGGTTAGTCCTGACTTTC.

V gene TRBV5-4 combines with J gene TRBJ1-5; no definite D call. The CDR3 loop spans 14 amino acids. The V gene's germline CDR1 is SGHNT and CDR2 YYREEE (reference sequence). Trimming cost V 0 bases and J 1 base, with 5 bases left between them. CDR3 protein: CASSLGLSNQPQHF. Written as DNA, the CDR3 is TGTGCCAGCAGCTTGGGGTTAAGCAATCAGCCCCAGCATTTT. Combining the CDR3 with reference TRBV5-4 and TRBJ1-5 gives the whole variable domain ETGVTQSPTHLIKTRGQQVTLRCSSQSGHNTVSWYQQALGQGPQFIFQYYREEENGRGNFPPRFSGLQFPNYSSELNVNALELDDSALYLCASSLGLSNQPQHFGDGTRLSIL.

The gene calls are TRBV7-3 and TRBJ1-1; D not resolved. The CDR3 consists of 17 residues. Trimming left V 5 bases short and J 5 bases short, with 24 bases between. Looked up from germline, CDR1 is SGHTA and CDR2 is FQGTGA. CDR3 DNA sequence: TGTGCCAGCAGCGATGAAGGAGAGGGAGTCTCGAGAACTGAAGCTTTCTTT. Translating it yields CASSDEGEGVSRTEAFF.

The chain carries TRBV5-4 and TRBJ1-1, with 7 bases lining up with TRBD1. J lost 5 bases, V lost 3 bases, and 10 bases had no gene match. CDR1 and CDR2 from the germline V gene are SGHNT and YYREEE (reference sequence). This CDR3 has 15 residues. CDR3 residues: CASSSRTGVGTEAFF. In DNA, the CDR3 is TGTGCCAGCAGCTCAAGAACAGGGGTGGGTACTGAAGCTTTCTTT.

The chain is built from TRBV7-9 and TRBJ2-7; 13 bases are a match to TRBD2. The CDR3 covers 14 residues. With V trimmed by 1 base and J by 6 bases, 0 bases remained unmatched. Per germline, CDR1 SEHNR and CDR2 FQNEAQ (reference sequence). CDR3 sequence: CASSLGTSGSEQYF. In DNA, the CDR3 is TGTGCCAGCAGCTTAGGGACTAGCGGGAGCGAGCAGTACTTC.

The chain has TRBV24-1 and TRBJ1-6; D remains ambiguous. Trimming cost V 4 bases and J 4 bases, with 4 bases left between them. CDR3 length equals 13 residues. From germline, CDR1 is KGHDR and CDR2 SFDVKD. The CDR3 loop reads CATSEGYNSPLHF. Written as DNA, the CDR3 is TGTGCCACCAGTGAAGGGTATAATTCACCCCTCCACTTT.

The CDR3, as DNA: TGTGCCAGCAGCTTACGTGGCGGAGGGAGCACAGATACGCAGTATTTT. The encoded protein is CASSLRGGGSTDTQYF. V usage is TRBV7-3 and J usage is TRBJ2-3; D might be TRBD2 (6 bases). CDR3 length equals 16 residues. Germline V gene data show CDR1 as SGHTA and CDR2 as FQGTGA. V lost 2 bases, J lost 0 bases, and 12 bases lay in between.

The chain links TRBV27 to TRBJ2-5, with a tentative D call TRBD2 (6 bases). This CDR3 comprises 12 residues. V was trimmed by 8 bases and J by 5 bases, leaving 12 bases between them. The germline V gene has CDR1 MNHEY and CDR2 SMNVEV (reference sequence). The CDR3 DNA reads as TGTGCCAGCGGCTCTCGGGGGGAGACCCAGTACTTC. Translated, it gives CASGSRGETQYF.

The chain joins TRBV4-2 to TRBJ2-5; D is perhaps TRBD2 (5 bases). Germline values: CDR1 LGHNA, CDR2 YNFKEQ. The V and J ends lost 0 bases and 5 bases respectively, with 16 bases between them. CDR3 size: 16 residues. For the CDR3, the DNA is TGTGCCAGCAGCCAAGAATTCCCTAGCTTGGGGGAGACCCAGTACTTC. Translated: CASSQEFPSLGETQYF.

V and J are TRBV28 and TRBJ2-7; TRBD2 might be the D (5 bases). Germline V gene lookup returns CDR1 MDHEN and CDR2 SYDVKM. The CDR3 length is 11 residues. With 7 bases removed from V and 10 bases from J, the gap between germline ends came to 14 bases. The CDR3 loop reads CASTTSGSQYF. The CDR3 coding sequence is TGTGCCAGCACTACCTCGGGATCCCAGTACTTC.

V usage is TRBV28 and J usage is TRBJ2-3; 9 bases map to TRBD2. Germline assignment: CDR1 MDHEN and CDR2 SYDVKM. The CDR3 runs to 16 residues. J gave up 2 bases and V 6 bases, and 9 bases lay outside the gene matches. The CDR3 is CASSLAGAKPTDTQYF. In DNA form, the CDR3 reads TGTGCCAGCAGCTTAGCGGGAGCTAAACCCACAGATACGCAGTATTTT.